These 14 T cell receptor beta chains came from one sample sequenced in a study of Graves' ophthalmopathy and Graves' hyperthyroidism (dated by TCRdb to 2016 to 2019). Sequencing took place on an Illumina HiSeq 2000. For repertoire sequencing, the TCR beta CDR3 regions were amplified from RNA transcripts. The first round of RT-PCR was done with HTBI primers and the Qiagen OneStep RT-PCR kit, and was followed by a second round of multiplex PCR, then size selection and purification. TCRdb reworked the public reads: Q25 trimming with fastp, MiXCR clone assembly, productive beta chains retained. Merged by CDR3 protein, the rows form single entries marked with the most common genes and DNA. The sample includes about 550,000 distinct CDR3 sequences, with approximately 37% observed a single time. The ten largest clonotypes hold roughly 4% of the sample. The sequenced sample consisted of peripheral blood or thyroid tissue (not recorded which). All receptors derive from an adult man with Graves' hyperthyroidism.

This clonotype is a singleton in its sample. Because the CDR3 is missing its conserved closing phenylalanine or tryptophan, this is likely a read error. The rearrangement joins TRBV9 to TRBJ1-1; the match to TRBD1 covers 8 bases. The germline gives CDR1 SGDLS, CDR2 YYNGEE. The CDR3 sequence is 17 residues long. Losses at the gene ends were 2 bases for V and 1 base for J; bases not matched to a gene: 10. CDR3 sequence reads: CASSVRQGLSPNTEAFL. The CDR3 nucleotides are TGTGCCAGCAGCGTGAGACAGGGGCTAAGTCCGAACACTGAAGCTTTCCTT.

V usage is TRBV19 and J usage is TRBJ2-2; D is perhaps TRBD1 or TRBD2 (6 bases each). Germline V gene data show CDR1 as LNHDA and CDR2 as SQIVND (reference sequence). The CDR3 is 14 residues long. The V end was cut by 11 bases, the J end by 3 bases, with 16 bases between. The CDR3 loop reads CAWRRGVYTGELFF. The DNA for the CDR3 is TGTGCCTGGAGGAGGGGGGTGTACACCGGGGAGCTGTTTTTT.

This clonotype was observed at least ten times. The chain has TRBV19 and TRBJ1-1, with D maybe TRBD1 (6 bases). The CDR3 covers 16 residues. V shed 3 bases and J shed 1 base, with 15 bases lying between them. Germline CDR1 and CDR2: LNHDA and SQIVND (reference sequence). Written as DNA, the CDR3 is TGTGCCAGTAGTATCCAGTTACAGGGATGGAACACTGAAGCTTTCTTT. It codes for CASSIQLQGWNTEAFF.

The chain employs TRBV7-9 and TRBJ2-5; 8 bases line up with TRBD2. The V gene's germline CDR1 is SEHNR and CDR2 FQNEAQ (reference sequence). This CDR3 contains 18 residues. V was clipped by 5 bases and J by 7 bases; unmatched bases: 21. CDR3 nucleotides: TGTGCCAGCAGCCAAACCCGGGGGATAGCGGGGCCGCGGTGGACCCAGTACTTC. Translation: CASSQTRGIAGPRWTQYF. Filled out from reference TRBV7-9 and TRBJ2-5, the complete variable domain reads DTGVSQNPRHKITKRGQNVTFRCDPISEHNRLYWYRQTLGQGPEFLTYFQNEAQLEKSRLLSDRFSAERPKGSFSTLEIQRTEQGDSAMYLCASSQTRGIAGPRWTQYFGPGTRLLVL.

The V and J genes are TRBV11-2 and TRBJ2-6; D uncertain. V lost 1 base to trimming and J lost 0 bases, with 16 bases between them. CDR3 length equals 19 residues. The germline CDR1 and CDR2 sequences are SGHAT and FQNNGV. As DNA, the CDR3 is TGTGCCAGCAGCTTAGGCCGGCAGACCCCTCACTCTGGGGCCAACGTCCTGACTTTC. It specifies CASSLGRQTPHSGANVLTF.

The chain joins TRBV7-2 to TRBJ2-5; D gene unclear. Germline CDR1 and CDR2: SGHTA and FQGNSA. The CDR3 has 12 residues. Trimming removed 5 bases at V and 5 bases at J, with 9 bases between. The CDR3 protein is CASSPQWETQYF. The CDR3 nucleotides read TGTGCCAGCAGCCCTCAGTGGGAGACCCAGTACTTC. Full variable domain (missing parts from reference TRBV7-2 and TRBJ2-5): GAGVSQSPSNKVTEKGKDVELRCDPISGHTALYWYRQSLGQGLEFLIYFQGNSAPDKSGLPSDRFSAERTGGSVSTLTIQRTQQEDSAVYLCASSPQWETQYFGPGTRLLVL.

Ten or more counts support this clonotype. The rearrangement joins TRBV25-1 to TRBJ1-6; weak D call: TRBD1 (5 bases). The germline V and J ends were trimmed by 6 bases and 7 bases, with 13 bases remaining between them. The CDR3 consists of 14 residues. Germline assignment: CDR1 MGHDK and CDR2 SYGVNS. The CDR3 spells CASSPLGTNSPLHF. In DNA, the CDR3 is TGTGCCAGCAGCCCCCTGGGGACGAATTCACCCCTCCACTTT.

About this clonotype itself: One end of the junction is discordant with germline, which a read error may explain. This chain joins TRBV5-1 and TRBJ2-7, with D unresolved. Germline lookup yields CDR1 SGHRS and CDR2 YFSETQ. The CDR3 sequence is 15 residues long. CDR3 bases: TGTGCCAGCAGCTTAAGGCGCGAGTACACTGGGGAGCAGTACTTC. It specifies CASSLRREYTGEQYF.

V usage is TRBV12-3 or TRBV12-4 and J usage is TRBJ1-1; 7 bases agree with TRBD1. This CDR3 is 13 amino acids long. The V gene end was trimmed by 8 bases and the J gene end by 12 bases; junction bases not matched to a gene: 15. CDR3 residues: CASGSSQGGRPFF. As DNA, the CDR3 is TGTGCCAGCGGGAGCTCGCAGGGGGGGAGACCTTTCTTT.

This clonotype showed up many times. The chain is built from TRBV20-1 and TRBJ2-7; TRBD2 might be the D (6 bases). This CDR3 has 14 amino acids. Looked up from germline, CDR1 is DFQATT and CDR2 is SNEGSKA (reference sequence). Trimming removed 3 bases from V and 3 bases from J, with 15 bases in between. The CDR3 sequence is CSASLGTGYYEQYF. DNA for the CDR3: TGCAGTGCTAGTCTCGGGACTGGGTACTACGAGCAGTACTTC.

The sample holds many counts of this clonotype. The rearrangement uses TRBV29-1 and TRBJ1-1, with D maybe TRBD1 (6 bases). CDR1 is SQVTM, CDR2 ANQGSEA, per germline. V was pared by 6 bases and J by 11 bases, with 19 bases between. The CDR3 runs 12 residues. CDR3 DNA sequence: TGCAGCGTGGCGGACAGCCAAGTTTTCGCTTTCTTT. Amino acids: CSVADSQVFAFF.

This clonotype was picked up one time. The chain has TRBV20-1 and TRBJ1-2; TRBD1 aligns across 10 bases. This CDR3 region has 12 residues. Per the germline V gene, CDR1 is DFQATT and CDR2 is SNEGSKA (reference sequence). The trim removed 2 bases at V and 10 bases at J, leaving 4 bases unmatched. The CDR3 reads CSARRGQGIYTF. CDR3 nucleotide sequence: TGCAGTGCTAGACGGGGACAGGGGATCTACACCTTC.

The genes are TRBV18 and TRBJ1-2; 7 nucleotides line up with TRBD1. There are 14 residues in the CDR3. The trim removed 3 bases at V and 8 bases at J, leaving 9 bases unmatched. Germline V lookup: CDR1 KGHSH, CDR2 LQKENI. The DNA for the CDR3 is TGTGCCAGCTCACCGACGGACAGGCGGGGCGGCTACACCTTC. It codes for CASSPTDRRGGYTF. The whole variable domain, filled in from reference TRBV18 and TRBJ1-2, reads NAGVMQNPRHLVRRRGQEARLRCSPMKGHSHVYWYRQLPEEGLKFMVYLQKENIIDESGMPKERFSAEFPKEGPSILRIQQVVRGDSAAYFCASSPTDRRGGYTFGSGTRLTVV.

In its sample, this clonotype was seen many times. The chain carries TRBV20-1 and TRBJ2-7, with a weak D call TRBD2 (6 bases). V was clipped by 3 bases and J by 0 bases, with 12 bases between them. Germline-derived CDR1 and CDR2 are DFQATT and SNEGSKA (reference sequence). CDR3 length: 14 amino acids. The CDR3 is CSASGGPNSYEQYF. The CDR3 region has the DNA TGCAGTGCTAGCGGGGGACCCAACTCCTACGAGCAGTACTTC.